This T cell receptor beta chain appears in the sequencing data of a study of CD8 T cells in ankylosing spondylitis. Study outcomes and limitations: Clones linked to disease, bearing a CD8+ phenotype, were relatively rare in peripheral blood.

This clonotype turned up a few times. Antigen: not known. TCRdb re-called the 5' RACE reads with MiXCR, one entry per CDR3 protein. Of 300,000 to 400,000 distinct CDR3 sequences in the sample, approximately 22% were seen once. Looked up from germline, CDR1 is SGHDT and CDR2 is YYEEEE. Trimming cost V 5 bases and J 3 bases, with 10 bases left between them. The CDR3 has 13 residues. Material for sequencing was blood, either unsorted or a sorted T cell fraction (not recorded which). This sequence originates from a male donor with ankylosing spondylitis or in good health (not recorded which). This sequence joins TRBV5-6 and TRBJ2-3; possible D gene TRBD2, 6 bases. The CDR3 DNA sequence: TGTGCCAGCAGTTTTGGGACTACAGATACGCAGTATTTT. This gives the protein CASSFGTTDTQYF.